Listed below are T cell receptor beta chains from one sample, sequenced in a study of CD8+ T cells in alopecia areata. Assay: immunoSEQ multiplex PCR; the TCRdb copy retains only in-frame clones and omits some. This table has under 300,000 clones, less than 80% appearing once. Source: CD4+ T cells sorted from blood, taken at week 0. These receptors came from a human donor with alopecia areata. CDR3s include the opening cysteine and the closing phenylalanine or tryptophan. D genes are given only for firm matches. Clone size is given for some rows only: seen once, a few or many times, or a class if the clone is expanded.

size,D,J,V,CDR3,DNA
once,-,TRBJ2-1,TRBV12-5,CALGEEEQFF,TGCGCCCTCGGGGAGGAAGAGCAGTTCTTC
once,-,TRBJ2-6,TRBV5-1,CASSQYGVGANVLTF,TGCGCCAGCAGCCAATACGGTGTCGGGGCCAACGTCCTGACTTTC
-,-,TRBJ2-2,TRBV2,CASSQLGTGELFF,TGTGCCAGCAGTCAGCTGGGCACCGGGGAGCTGTTTTTT
few,TRBD2,TRBJ2-5,TRBV4-3,CASSQEGLAQETQYF,TGCGCCAGCAGCCAAGAGGGACTAGCCCAAGAGACCCAGTACTTC
-,-,TRBJ2-4,TRBV30,CAWDIAKNIQYF,TGTGCCTGGGACATAGCCAAAAACATTCAGTACTTC
-,-,TRBJ1-1,TRBV15,CATSRDYRVNTEAFF,TGTGCCACCAGCAGAGATTATAGGGTGAACACTGAAGCTTTCTTT
few,-,TRBJ1-2,TRBV29-1,CSVVGPRYGYTF,TGCAGCGTTGTGGGACCCCGCTATGGCTACACCTTC
-,-,TRBJ1-2,TRBV9,CASSVEVKGYGYTF,TGTGCCAGCAGCGTAGAGGTAAAGGGCTATGGCTACACCTTC
-,-,TRBJ2-1,TRBV9,CASSVHPAAEQFF,TGTGCCAGCAGCGTACACCCCGCCGCTGAGCAGTTCTTC
-,-,TRBJ2-1,TRBV5-6,CASSLGSKDEQFF,TGTGCCAGCAGCTTGGGGTCGAAGGATGAGCAGTTCTTC
-,-,TRBJ2-3,TRBV25-1,CASRTTDTQYF,TGTGCCAGCAGAACCACAGATACGCAGTATTTT
-,-,TRBJ2-2,TRBV29-1,CSVGPMAGELFF,TGCAGCGTCGGACCGATGGCCGGGGAGCTGTTTTTT
-,-,TRBJ1-1,TRBV30,CASRPGYTEAFF,TGTGCCAGCCGCCCAGGGTACACTGAAGCTTTCTTT
-,-,TRBJ2-7,TRBV15,CATSRGGAKSYEQYF,TGTGCCACCAGCAGAGGAGGGGCCAAAAGCTACGAGCAGTACTTC
-,-,TRBJ2-2,TRBV30,CAEAGSNTGELFF,TGTGCCGAAGCGGGCTCGAACACCGGGGAGCTGTTTTTT
-,-,TRBJ2-5,TRBV7-8,CASSPSRETQYF,TGTGCCAGCAGCCCCTCCAGAGAGACCCAGTACTTC
once,TRBD1,TRBJ2-1,TRBV25-1,CASSEWRQGDEQFF,TGTGCCAGCAGTGAATGGAGACAGGGCGATGAGCAGTTCTTC
few,-,TRBJ1-5,TRBV2,CASTPRVRDSNQPQHF,TGTGCCAGCACTCCTAGGGTCAGGGATAGCAATCAGCCCCAGCATTTT
few,-,TRBJ2-5,TRBV5-4,CASSQGPLEETQYF,TGTGCCAGCAGCCAAGGCCCCCTCGAGGAGACCCAGTACTTC
-,TRBD1,TRBJ2-7,TRBV30,CAWSAGTAFGEQYF,TGTGCCTGGAGTGCCGGGACAGCCTTCGGGGAGCAGTACTTC
-,-,TRBJ1-5,TRBV29-1,CSVVGVAGQPQHF,TGCAGCGTTGTTGGGGTTGCGGGTCAGCCCCAGCATTTT
-,TRBD1,TRBJ2-1,TRBV29-1,CSGGTGWINEQFF,TGCAGCGGGGGGACAGGGTGGATCAATGAGCAGTTCTTC
-,TRBD1,TRBJ1-2,TRBV7-9,CASGRRGLGGYTF,TGTGCCAGCGGACGCAGGGGGCTGGGAGGCTACACCTTC
few,-,TRBJ1-2,TRBV25-1,CASSEGWGYTF,TGTGCCAGCAGTGAAGGCTGGGGCTACACCTTC
-,-,TRBJ1-1,TRBV29-1,CSVVRAAQGLNTEAFF,TGCAGCGTCGTCCGCGCAGCGCAGGGGCTTAACACTGAAGCTTTCTTT
-,-,TRBJ2-4,TRBV9,CASSGGIGIQYF,TGTGCCAGCAGCGGCGGGATCGGCATTCAGTACTTC
-,-,TRBJ2-5,TRBV10-3,CAISVRAEQETQYF,TGTGCCATCAGTGTGCGGGCCGAACAAGAGACCCAGTACTTC
-,-,TRBJ2-1,TRBV2,CASSSGVGSYNEQFF,TGTGCCAGCAGTTCAGGGGTTGGCTCCTACAATGAGCAGTTCTTC
-,TRBD2,TRBJ2-7,TRBV30,CAWSDGLVKEQYF,TGTGCCTGGAGTGACGGACTAGTCAAAGAGCAGTACTTC
-,-,TRBJ2-6,TRBV5-4,CASSRGADSGANVLTF,TGTGCCAGCAGCCGGGGGGCAGACTCTGGGGCCAACGTCCTGACTTTC
-,-,TRBJ1-2,TRBV29-1,CSITGRGYGYTF,TGCAGCATAACGGGGCGCGGATATGGCTACACCTTC
-,-,TRBJ2-7,TRBV30,CAWSVGGYEQYF,TGTGCCTGGAGTGTAGGGGGCTACGAGCAGTACTTC
-,-,TRBJ2-1,TRBV30,CASRTESYNEQFF,TGTGCCTCTCGGACAGAGTCCTACAATGAGCAGTTCTTC